Listed below are T cell receptor beta chains from one sample, sequenced in a study of T cell responses to AZD1222 COVID-19 vaccine. Profiling relied on immunoSEQ multiplex PCR, and the TCRdb table lists in-frame clones only, not all of them. Altogether about 83,000 clones are present, approximately 89% being singletons, with the ten largest covering 28%. Sequences were derived from peripheral blood, sampled 28 days after the second AZD1222 dose. The receptor set was obtained from an adult who received the AZD1222 COVID-19 vaccine. Both conserved end residues are part of each CDR3. The order of the fields is J gene, D gene, clone size, V gene, CDR3 protein, CDR3 DNA. D genes are given only for firm matches. Size values are once, few and many counts, or a class for expanded clones, and some rows have none.

J: TRBJ2-1
D: TRBD2
size: NA
V: TRBV10-3
CDR3: CAISGPLAGGRNEQFF
DNA: TGTGCCATCAGTGGACCACTAGCGGGAGGGAGAAATGAGCAGTTCTTC

J: TRBJ1-4
D: NA
size: NA
V: TRBV6-1
CDR3: CASSVGTSATNEKLFF
DNA: TGTGCCAGCAGTGTAGGGACCAGTGCAACTAATGAAAAACTGTTTTTT

J: TRBJ2-7
D: NA
size: NA
V: TRBV6-5
CDR3: CASGRLIRGPGEQYF
DNA: TGTGCCAGCGGACGTCTTATCCGGGGGCCTGGCGAGCAGTACTTC

J: TRBJ2-4
D: NA
size: NA
V: TRBV4-2
CDR3: CASSQGRDKNIQYF
DNA: TGTGCCAGCAGCCAAGGCAGGGATAAAAACATTCAGTACTTC

J: TRBJ1-1
D: NA
size: NA
V: TRBV18
CDR3: CASSPGAGSTEAFF
DNA: TGTGCCAGCTCACCAGGGGCAGGGAGCACTGAAGCTTTCTTT

J: TRBJ2-7
D: TRBD2
size: NA
V: TRBV27
CDR3: CASSWGGRTVHEQYF
DNA: TGTGCCAGCAGTTGGGGGGGACGAACGGTGCACGAGCAGTACTTC

J: TRBJ2-7
D: TRBD2
size: NA
V: TRBV3-1/TRBV3-2
CDR3: CASSQGGLVSEQYF
DNA: TGTGCCAGCAGCCAAGGGGGACTAGTGAGCGAGCAGTACTTC

J: TRBJ2-7
D: NA
size: NA
V: TRBV5-6
CDR3: CASSKWGREIYEQYF
DNA: TGTGCCAGCAGTAAATGGGGCAGGGAAATCTACGAGCAGTACTTC

J: TRBJ2-1
D: NA
size: NA
V: TRBV27
CDR3: CASSTLGDNEQFF
DNA: TGTGCCAGCAGTACACTCGGGGACAATGAGCAGTTCTTC

J: TRBJ2-1
D: NA
size: NA
V: TRBV7-9
CDR3: CASSLGRNEQFF
DNA: TGTGCCAGCAGCTTAGGAAGAAATGAGCAGTTCTTC

J: TRBJ1-5
D: NA
size: once
V: TRBV19
CDR3: CASRQRDGQPQHF
DNA: TGTGCCAGTAGACAGAGGGATGGTCAGCCCCAGCATTTT

J: TRBJ1-1
D: TRBD1
size: NA
V: TRBV19
CDR3: CASSFDRVNTEAFF
DNA: TGTGCCAGTAGCTTTGACAGGGTGAACACTGAAGCTTTCTTT

J: TRBJ2-1
D: TRBD2
size: NA
V: TRBV5-4
CDR3: CASSLIGGLAGAFSYNEQFF
DNA: TGTGCCAGCAGCTTGATAGGAGGACTAGCGGGCGCTTTCTCCTACAATGAGCAGTTCTTC

J: TRBJ2-7
D: NA
size: NA
V: TRBV27
CDR3: CASSSLGEEQYF
DNA: TGTGCCAGCAGTTCTCTAGGTGAAGAGCAGTACTTC

J: TRBJ1-1
D: NA
size: NA
V: TRBV19
CDR3: CASSRYRDGNPPGAFF
DNA: TGTGCCAGTAGCCGATACCGGGACGGAAACCCCCCGGGAGCTTTCTTT

J: TRBJ2-3
D: NA
size: NA
V: TRBV7-9
CDR3: CASSNEFITGTDTQYF
DNA: TGTGCCAGCAGCAACGAATTTATTACAGGCACAGATACGCAGTATTTT

J: TRBJ2-4
D: NA
size: NA
V: TRBV5-6
CDR3: CASSLGGRGNIQYF
DNA: TGTGCCAGCAGCTTGGGGGGAAGAGGAAACATTCAGTACTTC

J: TRBJ2-5
D: NA
size: NA
V: TRBV5-4
CDR3: CASSPQEQETQYF
DNA: TGTGCCAGCAGCCCACAGGAGCAAGAGACCCAGTACTTC

J: TRBJ2-1
D: NA
size: NA
V: TRBV11-3
CDR3: CASSSSPSNSEQFF
DNA: TGTGCCAGCAGCTCCTCACCTAGCAATAGTGAGCAGTTCTTC

J: TRBJ2-7
D: NA
size: NA
V: TRBV9
CDR3: CASSKGTAFVEQYF
DNA: TGTGCCAGCAGCAAGGGGACGGCGTTCGTGGAGCAGTACTTC

J: TRBJ2-3
D: NA
size: once
V: TRBV10-3
CDR3: CAISDEPDTQYF
DNA: TGTGCCATCAGTGACGAACCAGATACGCAGTATTTT

J: TRBJ2-5
D: TRBD1
size: NA
V: TRBV29-1
CDR3: CSVSGLRGPKRQETQYF
DNA: TGCAGCGTTTCCGGCCTTAGGGGGCCAAAGAGGCAAGAGACCCAGTACTTC

J: TRBJ1-1
D: NA
size: many
V: TRBV2
CDR3: CASRYENTEAFF
DNA: TGTGCCAGCAGGTACGAGAACACTGAAGCTTTCTTT

J: TRBJ1-2
D: NA
size: NA
V: TRBV2
CDR3: CASSLFGSPNYGYTF
DNA: TGTGCCAGCAGCCTTTTCGGGAGCCCTAACTATGGCTACACCTTC

J: TRBJ1-5
D: NA
size: NA
V: TRBV6-1
CDR3: CASSEDGGNQPQHF
DNA: TGTGCCAGCAGTGAAGACGGTGGCAATCAGCCCCAGCATTTT

J: TRBJ1-1
D: TRBD1
size: NA
V: TRBV2
CDR3: CASNPKTGAGTEAFF
DNA: TGTGCCAGCAACCCGAAGACAGGGGCGGGCACTGAAGCTTTCTTT

J: TRBJ2-5
D: TRBD2
size: NA
V: TRBV27
CDR3: CASRKGASGRPGNQETQYF
DNA: TGTGCCAGCAGAAAAGGGGCGAGCGGGAGGCCTGGGAACCAAGAGACCCAGTACTTC

J: TRBJ2-7
D: NA
size: NA
V: TRBV18
CDR3: CASSPGGTAYEQYF
DNA: TGTGCCAGCTCACCAGGGGGGACAGCCTACGAGCAGTACTTC

J: TRBJ2-5
D: TRBD2
size: NA
V: TRBV7-7
CDR3: CASSLAGGSEETQYF
DNA: TGTGCCAGCAGCTTAGCGGGAGGGTCGGAAGAGACCCAGTACTTC

J: TRBJ1-6
D: NA
size: NA
V: TRBV5-4
CDR3: CASSLAAGALHF
DNA: TGTGCCAGCAGCTTGGCCGCGGGGGCCCTCCACTTT

J: TRBJ1-1
D: NA
size: NA
V: TRBV6-1
CDR3: CASSESGRNEAFF
DNA: TGTGCCAGCAGTGAATCCGGGAGGAATGAAGCTTTCTTT

J: TRBJ2-7
D: TRBD2
size: NA
V: TRBV6-5
CDR3: CASSPDLAGSYEQYF
DNA: TGTGCCAGCAGCCCCGATCTAGCGGGATCCTACGAGCAGTACTTC

J: TRBJ1-2
D: NA
size: NA
V: TRBV14
CDR3: CASSQDRREGYTF
DNA: TGTGCCAGCAGCCAAGATAGACGGGAAGGCTACACCTTC

J: TRBJ2-2
D: TRBD1
size: NA
V: TRBV3-1/TRBV3-2
CDR3: CASSQVARGLSTGELFF
DNA: TGTGCCAGCAGCCAAGTCGCCAGGGGGTTAAGCACCGGGGAGCTGTTTTTT

J: TRBJ1-1
D: NA
size: NA
V: TRBV28
CDR3: CASSLTGSSNTEAFF
DNA: TGTGCCAGCAGTTTAACAGGGAGCTCGAACACTGAAGCTTTCTTT

J: TRBJ2-5
D: NA
size: NA
V: TRBV21-1
CDR3: CASTNMEPGMQYF
DNA: TGTGCCAGCACTAACATGGAGCCAGGGATGCAGTACTTC

J: TRBJ1-3
D: NA
size: NA
V: TRBV28
CDR3: CASTIGNSGNTIYF
DNA: TGTGCCAGCACCATAGGGAACTCTGGAAACACCATATATTTT

J: TRBJ2-2
D: NA
size: NA
V: TRBV29-1
CDR3: CSVEDPGGELFF
DNA: TGCAGCGTTGAAGATCCGGGCGGGGAGCTGTTTTTT

J: TRBJ2-3
D: TRBD2
size: NA
V: TRBV7-9
CDR3: CASSLRLADGDTQYF
DNA: TGTGCCAGCAGCTTAAGGCTAGCGGATGGAGATACGCAGTATTTT

J: TRBJ1-3
D: NA
size: NA
V: TRBV28
CDR3: CASSTPLLSGNTIYF
DNA: TGTGCCAGCAGTACTCCGCTGCTCTCTGGAAACACCATATATTTT

J: TRBJ1-3
D: TRBD1
size: NA
V: TRBV28
CDR3: CASSLRTGGGNTIYF
DNA: TGTGCCAGCAGTTTAAGGACAGGGGGCGGAAACACCATATATTTT

J: TRBJ2-2
D: NA
size: NA
V: TRBV27
CDR3: CASSSGAGTGELFF
DNA: TGTGCCAGCAGTTCGGGGGCGGGGACCGGGGAGCTGTTTTTT

J: TRBJ1-3
D: NA
size: NA
V: TRBV7-6
CDR3: CASSLAGGHSGNTIYF
DNA: TGTGCCAGCAGCTTAGCGGGGGGCCACTCTGGAAACACCATATATTTT

J: TRBJ2-7
D: TRBD2
size: NA
V: TRBV6-6
CDR3: CASSPVPGGTTYEQYF
DNA: TGTGCCAGCAGTCCGGTTCCAGGCGGGACTACCTACGAGCAGTACTTC

J: TRBJ2-7
D: NA
size: NA
V: TRBV2
CDR3: CASSDRYEQYF
DNA: TGTGCCAGCAGTGATAGGTACGAGCAGTACTTC

J: TRBJ2-7
D: NA
size: NA
V: TRBV9
CDR3: CASSVAETYEQYF
DNA: TGTGCCAGCAGCGTCGCAGAAACCTACGAGCAGTACTTC

J: TRBJ2-5
D: NA
size: NA
V: TRBV28
CDR3: CASSLSSEGGETQYF
DNA: TGTGCCAGCAGTTTGAGTAGCGAGGGGGGAGAGACCCAGTACTTC

J: TRBJ1-5
D: TRBD1
size: NA
V: TRBV23-1
CDR3: CASSHSDRDGCQPQHF
DNA: TGCGCCAGCAGTCATTCGGACAGGGATGGGTGTCAGCCCCAGCATTTT

J: TRBJ1-2
D: NA
size: NA
V: TRBV10-2
CDR3: CATLGFNYGYTF
DNA: TGCGCCACCCTGGGATTTAACTATGGCTACACCTTC

J: TRBJ1-5
D: NA
size: NA
V: TRBV6-5
CDR3: CASSYSGRGSNQPQHF
DNA: TGTGCCAGCAGTTACTCGGGCAGGGGAAGCAATCAGCCCCAGCATTTT

J: TRBJ2-2
D: TRBD2
size: NA
V: TRBV6-5
CDR3: CASGASGSAVGELFF
DNA: TGTGCCAGCGGGGCTAGCGGGAGTGCAGTCGGGGAGCTGTTTTTT

J: TRBJ2-3
D: NA
size: NA
V: TRBV6-5
CDR3: CASRGRATDTQYF
DNA: TGTGCCAGCAGAGGGCGTGCCACAGATACGCAGTATTTT

J: TRBJ2-1
D: NA
size: NA
V: TRBV10-3
CDR3: CAINSDTDNEQFF
DNA: TGTGCCATCAATTCGGACACTGACAATGAGCAGTTCTTC

J: TRBJ2-7
D: TRBD2
size: NA
V: TRBV27
CDR3: CASSLGSGTQVEQYF
DNA: TGTGCCAGCAGTTTAGGTAGCGGGACTCAGGTCGAGCAGTACTTC

J: TRBJ2-3
D: TRBD2
size: NA
V: TRBV5-4
CDR3: CASSLAGGGFENTQYF
DNA: TGTGCCAGCAGCTTGGCGGGGGGGGGCTTTGAGAATACGCAGTATTTT

J: TRBJ2-3
D: NA
size: NA
V: TRBV9
CDR3: CASSVGSTDTQYF
DNA: TGTGCCAGCAGCGTAGGCAGCACAGATACGCAGTATTTT

J: TRBJ1-2
D: TRBD1
size: NA
V: TRBV5-5
CDR3: CASSSGGDSYYGYTF
DNA: TGTGCCAGCAGCTCCGGGGGGGACAGCTACTATGGCTACACCTTC

J: TRBJ1-2
D: NA
size: NA
V: TRBV14
CDR3: CASSQDGGDNYGYTF
DNA: TGTGCCAGCAGCCAAGATGGTGGGGACAACTATGGCTACACCTTC

J: TRBJ2-2
D: TRBD2
size: NA
V: TRBV4-3
CDR3: CASSPSGLNTGELFF
DNA: TGCGCCAGCAGCCCTAGCGGACTGAACACCGGGGAGCTGTTTTTT